One sample yielded the 28 T cell receptor beta chains listed below, sequenced in a study of vaccination and CD4 T cells after COVID-19. Cultured CD4+ T cell DNA underwent sequencing with the Oncomine TCR Beta short-read assay. From the PCR reads, TCRdb called clonotypes with MiXCR, one entry per CDR3 protein. This sample has thousands of distinct CDR3 sequences, with around 16% found just once. Treatment reported: approximately 9-day PBMC culture with coronavirus spike peptide pools or control peptides (ViraFEST assay). Which antigens these TCRs recognize remains unknown. Sequenced sample: CD4+ T cells from blood, cultured in vitro. These receptors came from a human donor who had recovered from COVID-19.

There are a few counts of this clonotype. The gene calls are TRBV19 and TRBJ1-2; D gene unclear. The CDR3 has 15 residues. Germline-derived CDR1 and CDR2 are LNHDA and SQIVND (reference sequence). V was pared by 3 bases and J by 2 bases, with 13 bases between. CDR3 sequence reads: CASSMRADGNYGYTF. In DNA, the CDR3 is TGTGCCAGTAGTATGAGGGCCGACGGAAACTATGGCTACACCTTC.

The chain uses TRBV29-1 and TRBJ1-1; weak D call: TRBD1 (6 bases). The germline V gene encodes CDR1 SQVTM and CDR2 ANQGSEA. The length of the CDR3 is 13 residues. V was trimmed by 7 bases and J by 0 bases, leaving 12 bases between them. The CDR3 nucleotides read TGCAGCGCCCGGACAGACATGAACACTGAAGCTTTCTTT. Translation gives CSARTDMNTEAFF.

In its sample, this clonotype ranks as medium-sized. The genes are TRBV19 and TRBJ2-5, with TRBD1 matching 9 bases. This CDR3 contains 15 residues. V was clipped by 8 bases and J by 4 bases; unmatched bases: 11. CDR1 and CDR2 (germline): LNHDA, SQIVND (reference sequence). CDR3 loop: CASSPGTGWGETQYF. The CDR3 DNA reads TGTGCCAGTTCTCCCGGGACAGGGTGGGGAGAGACCCAGTACTTC. Full variable domain (remainder filled in from reference TRBV19 and TRBJ2-5): DGGITQSPKYLFRKEGQNVTLSCEQNLNHDAMYWYRQDPGQGLRLIYYSQIVNDFQKGDIAEGYSVSREKKESFPLTVTSAQKNPTAFYLCASSPGTGWGETQYFGPGTRLLVL.

V is TRBV7-9 and J is TRBJ2-5; possibly TRBD1 for D (6 bases). Trimming took off 0 bases at V and 5 bases at J, with 10 bases between the two ends. The CDR3 sequence is 14 residues long. The germline V gene encodes CDR1 SEHNR and CDR2 FQNEAQ (reference sequence). The chain's CDR3 is CASSLAGARETQYF. The CDR3 DNA reads as TGTGCCAGCAGCTTAGCGGGGGCTAGGGAGACCCAGTACTTC. The entire variable domain, with the rest obtained from reference TRBV7-9 and TRBJ2-5, is as follows: DTGVSQNPRHKITKRGQNVTFRCDPISEHNRLYWYRQTLGQGPEFLTYFQNEAQLEKSRLLSDRFSAERPKGSFSTLEIQRTEQGDSAMYLCASSLAGARETQYFGPGTRLLVL.

Only a few counts were recorded for this clonotype. This rearrangement joins TRBV5-1 to TRBJ1-4; maybe TRBD1 (6 bases). This CDR3 spans 17 amino acids. The germline gives CDR1 SGHRS, CDR2 YFSETQ. V shed 4 bases and J shed 3 bases, with 19 bases lying between them. CDR3 in amino acids: CASSPGAGDVANEKLFF. DNA for the CDR3: TGCGCCAGCAGCCCGGGGGCAGGGGACGTGGCTAATGAAAAACTGTTTTTT.

This clonotype was counted only a few times. The CDR3 nucleotides read TGCGCCAGCACCGCGACTAGCGGGGGGGATACGCAGTATTTT. It is translated as CASTATSGGDTQYF. The chain employs TRBV10-2 and TRBJ2-3, with 13 bases identical to TRBD2. In germline, CDR1 is WSHSY, CDR2 SAAADI. J was trimmed by 6 bases and V by 7 bases; bases with no gene match: 4. There are 14 residues in the CDR3.

This clonotype was counted a few times. The V gene is TRBV20-1, the J gene TRBJ1-2, with D unresolved. V lost 3 bases, J lost 2 bases, and 7 bases lay in between. CDR1 and CDR2 from the germline V gene are DFQATT and SNEGSKA (reference sequence). The CDR3 contains 12 residues. The CDR3 sequence: CSARRVNYGYTF. CDR3 DNA: TGCAGTGCTAGGAGGGTGAACTATGGCTACACCTTC.

The chain uses TRBV19 and TRBJ2-6; TRBD2 matches 8 bases. The CDR3 covers 19 residues. Germline V gene sequence: CDR1 LNHDA, CDR2 SQIVND (reference sequence). The junction had 9 bases not matched to a gene; V was cut back by 0 bases and J by 2 bases. The CDR3 sequence: CASSIDPPAGDAGANVLTF. The CDR3 nucleotides read TGTGCCAGTAGTATAGATCCCCCAGCGGGGGACGCTGGGGCCAACGTCCTGACTTTC.

Concerning this clonotype itself: This could be a read error, since a much larger clone is one nucleotide away. V usage is TRBV6-2 or TRBV6-3 and J usage is TRBJ1-1, with unresolved D. Germline values: CDR1 MNHEY, CDR2 SVGEGT. The V gene lost 8 bases and the J gene lost 2 bases, with 15 bases spanning the gap. This CDR3 is built from 14 residues. CDR3 residues: CASAYGNQNTEAFF. As DNA, the CDR3 is TGTGCCAGCGCCTATGGGAATCAAAACACTGAAGCTTTCTTT.

By frequency in the sample, this clonotype is large (0.1 to 1%). Compared with germline, one end of the junction differs, possibly owing to a read error. This chain connects TRBV6-1 to TRBJ1-2, with D possibly being TRBD1 (5 bases). The germline CDR1 and CDR2 sequences are MNHNS and SASEGT. The CDR3 is 13 amino acids. The CDR3 spells CARRDDGNYGYTF. As DNA, the CDR3 is TGTGCCCGCAGGGACGACGGAAACTATGGCTACACCTTC.

This clonotype was seen only a few times. The chain recombines TRBV12-3 or TRBV12-4 with TRBJ1-1, with a weak D call TRBD1 (5 bases). V lost 6 bases and J 3 bases, leaving 14 bases between the germline ends. There are 14 residues in the CDR3. CDR3 region: CASRGVDKYTEAFF. CDR3 DNA sequence: TGTGCCAGCAGGGGGGTAGATAAATACACTGAAGCTTTCTTT.

This clonotype has more than one count but fewer than ten. CDR3 nucleotides: TGCGCCAGCAGTGAGGGGCCCGGGGAGCTGTTTTTT. Protein sequence: CASSEGPGELFF. The rearrangement links TRBV10-1 to TRBJ2-2; D unclear. V was cut by 2 bases and J by 6 bases, with 4 bases left in between. CDR3 length: 12 amino acids. Germline V gene lookup returns CDR1 WNHNN and CDR2 SYGVQD (reference sequence).

The gene calls are TRBV11-1 and TRBJ1-1, with a possible D match to TRBD1 (5 bases). Germline assignment: CDR1 SGHAT and CDR2 FQDESV (reference sequence). The CDR3 totals 14 residues. The V end lost 4 bases, the J end lost 0 bases, and 9 bases lay between the germline ends. The CDR3 nucleotides are TGTGCCAGCAGCTGGGACCGACTGAACACTGAAGCTTTCTTT. Protein sequence: CASSWDRLNTEAFF.

Within the sample, this clonotype is medium-sized (0.01 to 0.1%). J is TRBJ2-1 and V is TRBV30; D not resolved. The germline V gene has CDR1 GTSNPN and CDR2 SVGIG (reference sequence). Trimming shortened V by 1 base and J by 7 bases, and 14 bases separated the two germline ends. The CDR3 length is 14 residues. CDR3 loop: CAWSGAPLTNEQFF. CDR3 bases: TGTGCCTGGAGTGGGGCCCCTCTTACAAATGAGCAGTTCTTC.

This clonotype was detected only a few times. V usage is TRBV27 and J usage is TRBJ1-4; tentatively, D is TRBD1 (6 bases). The length of the CDR3 is 14 residues. Between the trimmed V and J ends, which lost 9 bases and 3 bases, there was a span of 14 bases. The germline V gene encodes CDR1 MNHEY and CDR2 SMNVEV (reference sequence). CDR3 sequence: CASSSRGSNEKLFF. CDR3 nucleotide sequence: TGTGCCAGTAGCTCCAGGGGATCTAATGAAAAACTGTTTTTT. The complete variable domain, with remaining parts taken from reference TRBV27 and TRBJ1-4, reads EAQVTQNPRYLITVTGKKLTVTCSQNMNHEYMSWYRQDPGLGLRQIYYSMNVEVTDKGDVPEGYKVSRKEKRNFPLILESPSPNQTSLYFCASSSRGSNEKLFFGSGTQLSVL.

In its sample, this clonotype ranks as medium-sized. The rearrangement links TRBV5-4 to TRBJ1-2; possible D gene TRBD1, 5 bases. The CDR3 is 13 amino acids. V was cut by 4 bases and J by 4 bases, with 11 bases left in between. CDR1 and CDR2 from the germline V gene are SGHNT and YYREEE (reference sequence). CDR3 DNA sequence: TGTGCCAGCAGCCCCCAGAGGGGCTATGGCTACACCTTC. Residues: CASSPQRGYGYTF.

The chain has TRBV19 and TRBJ2-7, with 8 bases that match TRBD2. The CDR3 covers 15 residues. V lost 8 bases, J lost 3 bases, and 12 bases stayed unmatched. In germline, CDR1 is LNHDA, CDR2 SQIVND (reference sequence). CDR3 coding DNA: TGTGCCAGTCGGTACGGGGGGGGCTCGGGCTACGAGCAGTACTTC. It encodes CASRYGGGSGYEQYF.

In its sample, this clonotype is medium-sized. The rearrangement links TRBV12-3 or TRBV12-4 to TRBJ1-2; D call uncertain. The CDR3 has 13 amino acids. The V end lost 6 bases, the J end lost 0 bases, and 8 bases lay between the germline ends. Here the CDR3 reads CASRSTSNYGYTF. CDR3 nucleotides: TGTGCCAGCAGGTCGACATCTAACTATGGCTACACCTTC.

The rearrangement uses TRBV30 and TRBJ1-6; TRBD1 might be the D (6 bases). The CDR3 runs 15 residues. Per germline, CDR1 GTSNPN and CDR2 SVGIG (reference sequence). V was trimmed by 5 bases and J by 10 bases, leaving 21 bases between them. The CDR3 DNA follows: TGTGCCTGGGAGGGGACACAAAGGACCCACTCACCCCTCCACTTT. It encodes CAWEGTQRTHSPLHF.

The V gene is TRBV30, the J gene TRBJ2-2; 8 bases map to TRBD2. From germline, CDR1 is GTSNPN and CDR2 SVGIG (reference sequence). The CDR3 is 18 amino acids. After removal of 2 bases from V and 2 bases from J, the junction contained 13 bases not matched to a gene. CDR3 sequence: CAWSQRGFAVRNTGELFF. The DNA of the CDR3 is TGTGCCTGGAGTCAGCGGGGGTTCGCCGTCAGAAACACCGGGGAGCTGTTTTTT.

The gene calls are TRBV5-4 and TRBJ1-1, with D unclear. Germline CDR1 is SGHNT and CDR2 is YYREEE (reference sequence). Trimming removed 0 bases at V and 4 bases at J, with 13 bases between. CDR3 length equals 15 residues. Here the CDR3 DNA reads TGTGCCAGCAGCTTGGGGGTGTCGAGCACCACTGAAGCTTTCTTT. Encoded protein: CASSLGVSSTTEAFF.

This clonotype has just a few counts. The rearrangement uses TRBV5-1 and TRBJ1-1; no clear D gene. Looked up from germline, CDR1 is SGHRS and CDR2 is YFSETQ. CDR3 length: 14 amino acids. Trimming took 3 bases from V and 1 from J, leaving 10 bases between them. This CDR3 is CASSSYVTNTEAFF. As DNA, the CDR3 is TGCGCCAGCAGCTCCTACGTTACGAACACTGAAGCTTTCTTT.

This clonotype is categorized as medium-sized. This chain links TRBV20-1 with TRBJ2-5; TRBD1 or TRBD2 may be the D gene (7 bases each). CDR3 length equals 14 residues. CDR1 is DFQATT, CDR2 SNEGSKA, per germline (reference sequence). V was clipped by 4 bases and J by 4 bases, with 16 bases between them. This chain's CDR3 is CSAKQGRGGETQYF. The DNA for the CDR3 is TGCAGTGCTAAACAGGGCAGGGGGGGAGAGACCCAGTACTTC.

By frequency in the sample, this clonotype is medium-sized. The V gene is TRBV7-8, the J gene TRBJ2-7; D possibly corresponds to TRBD1 (5 bases). V was pared by 3 bases and J by 1 base, with 10 bases between. The CDR3 length is 14 residues. Germline values: CDR1 SGHVS, CDR2 FQNEAQ. In DNA, the CDR3 is TGTGCCAGCAGCTTGGATTCAGGGTCCTACGAGCAGTACTTC. The encoded protein is CASSLDSGSYEQYF.

This clonotype turned up a few times. The chain links TRBV20-1 to TRBJ2-2; TRBD1 agrees at 9 bases. CDR1 DFQATT and CDR2 SNEGSKA come from the germline V gene (reference sequence). Trimming cost V 5 bases and J 7 bases; bases outside gene matches: 14. The CDR3 sequence is 16 residues long. The CDR3 bases are TGCAGTGCTCGCCGGGACAGGGAGGGTCTACACGGGGAGCTGTTTTTT. This translates into CSARRDREGLHGELFF.

This sequence joins TRBV6-1 and TRBJ2-1; 9 nucleotides match TRBD1. Per the germline V gene, CDR1 is MNHNS and CDR2 is SASEGT. V was pared by 3 bases and J by 7 bases, with 4 bases of the junction left unmatched. There are 14 residues in the CDR3. CDR3 coding DNA: TGTGCCAGCAGTGAGGACAGGGGTTGGAATGAGCAGTTCTTC. Its translation: CASSEDRGWNEQFF.

The chain employs TRBV14 and TRBJ2-7; D gene uncertain. This CDR3 has 13 residues. V shed 4 bases and J shed 6 bases, with 13 bases lying between them. Germline V gives CDR1 SGHDN, CDR2 FVKESK. Written as DNA, the CDR3 is TGTGCCAGCAGCCCCCGGACCTGGGGCGAGCAGTACTTC. Amino acids: CASSPRTWGEQYF.

By sample share, this clonotype is medium-sized. The chain couples TRBV2 to TRBJ1-2, with 10 bases identical to TRBD1. V lost 6 bases and J lost 6; bases outside the gene matches: 7. There are 14 residues in the CDR3. Per the germline V gene, CDR1 is SNHLY and CDR2 is FYNNEI. Here the CDR3 reads CASSADRGRHGYTF. The CDR3 DNA reads TGTGCCAGCAGCGCCGACAGGGGGCGTCATGGCTACACCTTC.